This TCR beta chain emerged from a study of cytomegalovirus exposure and HLA in healthy donors. CDR3 length: 14 amino acids. V shed 6 bases, J shed 4 bases, and the junction held 8 bases outside the gene matches. Per germline, CDR1 MNHNY and CDR2 SVGAGI (reference sequence). The PCR had 60 Vbeta and 13 Jbeta primers. TCRdb keeps only in-frame clones here, not all; method: immunoSEQ multiplex PCR. The data hold roughly 190,000 clones, with roughly 68% observed a single time. In its sample, this clone was seen once. Its specificity is unknown. General study findings and limits: The listing of roughly 160 TCR beta chains classed them as cytomegalovirus-associated.

Sequenced sample: PBMCs. The origin of this receptor is a woman aged 25 to 45 in good health and CMV-seronegative. The rearrangement links TRBV6-6 to TRBJ1-2; the match to TRBD1 covers 7 bases. In nucleotides, the CDR3 is TGTGCCAGCAGGGATACAGGGGATCGCTATGGCTACACCTTC. Its translation is CASRDTGDRYGYTF.